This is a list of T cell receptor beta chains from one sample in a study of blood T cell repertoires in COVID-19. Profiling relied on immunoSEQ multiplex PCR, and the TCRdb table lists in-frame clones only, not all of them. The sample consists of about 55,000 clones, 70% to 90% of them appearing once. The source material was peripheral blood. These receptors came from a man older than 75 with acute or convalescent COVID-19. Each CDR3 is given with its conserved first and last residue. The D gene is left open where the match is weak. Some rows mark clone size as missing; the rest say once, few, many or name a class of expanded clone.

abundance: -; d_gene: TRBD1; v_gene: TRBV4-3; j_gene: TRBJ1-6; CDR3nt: TGCGCCAGCAGCCAATCTAGTGGGACAGGGGGTTCACCCCTCCACTTT; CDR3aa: CASSQSSGTGGSPLHF
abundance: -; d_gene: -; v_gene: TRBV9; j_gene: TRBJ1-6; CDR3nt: TGTGCCAGCAGCGTCGGCAGGGATTCACCCCTCCACTTT; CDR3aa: CASSVGRDSPLHF
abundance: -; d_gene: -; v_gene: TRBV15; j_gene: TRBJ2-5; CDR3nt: TGTGCCACCAGCAGAGAAGGCAGGGGAGAGACCCAGTACTTC; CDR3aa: CATSREGRGETQYF
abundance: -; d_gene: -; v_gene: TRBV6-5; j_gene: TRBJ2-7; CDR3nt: TGTGCCGCTGGGGAGTATTACGAGCAGTACTTC; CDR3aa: CAAGEYYEQYF
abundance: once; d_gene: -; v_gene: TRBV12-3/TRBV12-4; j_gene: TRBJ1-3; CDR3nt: TGTGCCAGCAGCCGACAGGGAAACACCATATATTTT; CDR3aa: CASSRQGNTIYF
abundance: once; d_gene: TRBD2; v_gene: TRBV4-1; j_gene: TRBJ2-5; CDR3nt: TGCGCCAGCAGCCCCTATAGCGGGGGGGCGGAGACCCAGTACTTC; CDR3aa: CASSPYSGGAETQYF
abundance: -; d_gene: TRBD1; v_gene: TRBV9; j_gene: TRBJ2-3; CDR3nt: TGTGCCAGCAGCGCCCTAGGGACAGGAGTGGCAGATACGCAGTATTTT; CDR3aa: CASSALGTGVADTQYF
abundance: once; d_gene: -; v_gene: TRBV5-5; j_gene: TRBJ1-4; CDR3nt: TGTGCCAGCAGCTTGGCCAGTCAGGTTAATGAAAAACTGTTTTTT; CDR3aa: CASSLASQVNEKLFF
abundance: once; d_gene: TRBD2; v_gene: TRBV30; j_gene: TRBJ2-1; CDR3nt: TGTGCCTGGAGTTTAGCGGGGCGGGACAATGAGCAGTTCTTC; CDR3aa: CAWSLAGRDNEQFF
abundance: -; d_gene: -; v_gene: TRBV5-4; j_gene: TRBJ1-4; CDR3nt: TGTGCCAGCAGCCCCAACATCTTCACTAATGAAAAACTGTTTTTT; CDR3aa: CASSPNIFTNEKLFF
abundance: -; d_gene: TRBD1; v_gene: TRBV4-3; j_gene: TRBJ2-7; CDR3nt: TGCGCCAGCAGCCAAGATGTTCCGGACAGGGGAGGCGAGCAGTACTTC; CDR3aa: CASSQDVPDRGGEQYF